This T cell receptor (beta chain) stems from a study of blood T cell repertoires in COVID-19. This CDR3 comprises 16 residues. Source study methods: Reference gene primer amplification gave nucleated cell count estimates. Sequenced by immunoSEQ multiplex PCR; TCRdb stores in-frame clones only, minus some. The DNA gave D and trimming, while V, J and clone size come from that table. The sample includes more than 200,000 clones, more than 60% of them seen just once. This chain uses TRBV21-1 with TRBJ1-1. TRBV21-1 is a pseudogene locus. The sequence came from a woman in her forties with active or convalescent COVID-19. Input material: peripheral blood. CDR3 in DNA: TGTGCCAGCAGCACCCGGACTGCTTCCATGAACACTGAAGCTTTCTTT. Translation: CASSTRTASMNTEAFF.